The clone carrying this TCR beta chain has just a few counts. The data were taken from a study of identical twins. J lost 4 bases, V lost 6 bases, and 10 bases had no gene match. The germline CDR1 and CDR2 sequences are MGHDK and SYGVNS. The CDR3 is 15 amino acids. Each CDR3 protein gets one entry after TCRdb re-called the 5' RACE reads with MiXCR. The sample shows 240,000 or so distinct CDR3 sequences, about an eighth of them seen only once. These data are also associated with another study on yellow fever vaccine responses in identical twins.

The chain recombines TRBV25-1 with TRBJ1-2; 8 bases agree with TRBD1. The sequenced sample was memory (CD45RO+) T cells sorted from blood. This receptor was identified in a woman aged 18-30 years in good health. The CDR3, as DNA: TGTGCCAGCAGAGGGACAGGCCGAAACACCTATGGCTACACCTTC. It codes for CASRGTGRNTYGYTF.